The T cell receptor beta chain described here comes from a study of T cell repertoires in cytomegalovirus infection. Study-level results: Frequencies of public TCR beta families were cumulated, and this identified carriers of CMV plus the relevant HLA.

In the case of this clonotype: What it binds is unknown.

The germline gives CDR1 MDHEN, CDR2 SYDVKM. This CDR3 is built from 16 residues. The V end lost 6 bases, the J end lost 0 bases, and 14 bases lay between the germline ends. One entry per CDR3 protein, called by TCRdb with MiXCR from the reads. The table records about 700,000 distinct CDR3 sequences, around 35% of them present only once. This sequence originates from a human donor in good health (CMV status not recorded). Some clones in this sample may be carry-over from other donors' samples. The gene calls are TRBV28 and TRBJ2-2; D ambiguous. This sample comprised cultured PBMCs, obtained from culture after CMV antigen stimulation. The CDR3 sequence is CASSPPAAPNTGELFF. Written as DNA, the CDR3 is TGTGCCAGCAGCCCTCCAGCAGCCCCGAACACCGGGGAGCTGTTTTTT.